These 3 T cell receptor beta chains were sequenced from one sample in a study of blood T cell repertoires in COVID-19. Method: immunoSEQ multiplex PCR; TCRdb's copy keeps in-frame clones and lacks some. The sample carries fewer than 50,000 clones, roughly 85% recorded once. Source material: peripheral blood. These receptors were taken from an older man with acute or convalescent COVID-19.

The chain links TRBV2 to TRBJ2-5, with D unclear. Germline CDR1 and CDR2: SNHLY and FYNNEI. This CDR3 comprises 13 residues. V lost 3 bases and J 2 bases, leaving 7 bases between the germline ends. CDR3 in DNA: TGTGCCAGCAGTGAGTACGGGCAAGAGACCCAGTACTTC. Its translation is CASSEYGQETQYF. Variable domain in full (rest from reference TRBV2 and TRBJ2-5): EPEVTQTPSHQVTQMGQEVILRCVPISNHLYFYWYRQILGQKVEFLVSFYNNEISEKSEIFDDQFSVERPDGSNFTLKIRSTKLEDSAMYFCASSEYGQETQYFGPGTRLLVL.

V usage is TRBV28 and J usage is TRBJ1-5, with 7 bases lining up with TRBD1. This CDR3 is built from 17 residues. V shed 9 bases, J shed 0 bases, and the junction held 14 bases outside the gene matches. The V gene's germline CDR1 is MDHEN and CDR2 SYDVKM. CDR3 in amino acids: CASTKGTAVHSNQPQHF. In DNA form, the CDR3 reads TGTGCCAGTACTAAAGGGACAGCCGTTCATAGCAATCAGCCCCAGCATTTT.

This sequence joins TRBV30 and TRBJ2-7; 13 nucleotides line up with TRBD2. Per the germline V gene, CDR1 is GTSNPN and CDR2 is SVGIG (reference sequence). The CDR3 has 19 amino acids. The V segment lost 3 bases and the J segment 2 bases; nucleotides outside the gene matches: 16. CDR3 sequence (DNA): TGTGCCTGGAGCAACAAGGGACTAGCGGGAAAAACCGAGCCCTACGAGCAGTACTTC. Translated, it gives CAWSNKGLAGKTEPYEQYF.